This paragraph covers one TCR beta chain sequence. V was clipped by 5 bases and J by 5 bases; unmatched bases: 9. Looked up from germline, CDR1 is SGHTA and CDR2 is FQGNSA. This CDR3 comprises 16 residues. This sample is part of a study of T cells in Graves' hyperthyroidism and ophthalmopathy. The investigators amplified TCR beta CDR3 regions from RNA transcripts. HTBI primers were used for first-round RT-PCR of the TCR CDR3. TCRdb reprocessed the multiplex PCR reads via MiXCR and lists one record per CDR3 protein. The sample shows about 680,000 distinct CDR3 sequences, roughly 32% of them seen only once.

The specimen was blood. V is TRBV7-2 and J is TRBJ2-5; TRBD2 matches 12 bases. The clonotype comes from a woman between 40 and 50 years old with Graves' hyperthyroidism. In DNA form, the CDR3 reads TGTGCCAGCAGCCAACCTAGCGGGGGGGCTGGTGAGACCCAGTACTTC. Its protein is CASSQPSGGAGETQYF.